This T cell receptor beta chain is drawn from a study of shared clonotypes between healthy human individuals. The protocol was immunoSEQ multiplex PCR, while the TCRdb copy is restricted to in-frame clones and leaves out a portion. The repertoire holds more than 2,000,000 clones, with 90% to 95% as singletons. The CDR3 runs to 16 residues. Trimming at V came to 5 bases and at J to 9 bases, leaving 7 bases not matched to a gene. Germline CDR1 is SGHTA and CDR2 is FQGTGA. The chain uses TRBV7-3 and TRBJ2-1; 16 bases align to TRBD2. The source is a man aged 18 to 30 in good health. Some clones in this sample may be carry-over from other donors' samples. The specimen was naive CD4+ T cells from PBMCs. Noted subset: CD45RA+ positively selected. The CDR3 here is CASSLGTSGRAGEQFF. In DNA, the CDR3 is TGTGCCAGCAGCCTGGGGACTAGCGGGAGGGCCGGTGAGCAGTTCTTC.